This T cell receptor (beta chain) was recorded in a study of blood T cell repertoires in COVID-19. Study in general: Material from acute and convalescent COVID-19 was sourced from the United States, Italy and Spain.

Germline V gene data show CDR1 as GTSNPN and CDR2 as SVGIG (reference sequence). The CDR3 is 10 amino acids long, termini counted. Notes on this clone: Because the CDR3's place on the DNA is in doubt, the DNA is left out and the CDR3 is given as listed by TCRdb.

Per the study methods: Estimates of nucleated cell counts were drawn from the amplification of reference gene primers. TCRdb keeps only in-frame clones here, not all; method: immunoSEQ multiplex PCR. The D gene and trimming were derived from the DNA, and the V and J assignments and clone size from that table. The sample has some 260,000 clones, roughly 91% seen once. This chain uses TRBV30 with TRBJ2-3; the table names TRBD2, a call not compared with the DNA. Source material: peripheral blood. This TCR was recovered from a woman in her thirties or forties who had recovered from COVID-19. The CDR3 loop reads CAWGRGTGYF.